This is a list of T cell receptor beta chains from one sample in a study of beta chain features in type 1 diabetes. Generated by immunoSEQ multiplex PCR, the TCRdb table keeps only in-frame clones and is missing some. Of hundreds of thousands of clones in the sample, 11% to 15% were seen once. The specimen was naive CD4+ T cells from blood. The origin of the receptors is a man younger than 30 with type 1 diabetes. The CDR3 runs from the conserved cysteine through the conserved F or W. A D gene is named only where the DNA matches it firmly. Rows give clone size only sometimes, using once, few, many, or a class for an expanded clone.

v_call	clone_size	j_call	d_call	cdr3_aa	cdr3_nt
TRBV19	few	TRBJ2-7	NA	CASSEGPTPTYEQYF	TGTGCCAGTAGTGAAGGTCCCACCCCTACTTACGAGCAGTACTTC
TRBV29-1	NA	TRBJ1-1	NA	CSTSGPTSGDTEAFF	TGCAGCACCTCGGGACCCACCTCTGGGGACACTGAAGCTTTCTTT
TRBV6-5	NA	TRBJ2-4	TRBD2	CASRLLVGEGNIQYF	TGTGCCAGCAGACTCTTGGTGGGGGAGGGAAACATTCAGTACTTC
TRBV5-1	NA	TRBJ2-7	NA	CASSLGAYEQYF	TGCGCCAGCAGCTTGGGTGCCTACGAGCAGTACTTC
TRBV5-1	few	TRBJ2-5	TRBD2	CASSSGSSGQETQYF	TGCGCCAGCAGCTCAGGGTCTAGCGGACAAGAGACCCAGTACTTC
TRBV5-1	NA	TRBJ1-1	TRBD1	CASARGDGNTEAFF	TGCGCCAGCGCCAGGGGGGATGGGAACACTGAAGCTTTCTTT
TRBV2	NA	TRBJ1-1	TRBD1	CASVVREGQGRSFF	TGTGCCAGCGTAGTCCGTGAGGGACAGGGTCGTTCTTTCTTT
TRBV27	NA	TRBJ1-5	NA	CASSPSRGNQPQHF	TGTGCCAGCAGTCCATCTAGGGGCAATCAGCCCCAGCATTTT
TRBV23-1	NA	TRBJ1-1	NA	CASSRPREVTEAFF	TGCGCCAGTAGTCGACCAAGGGAGGTCACTGAAGCTTTCTTT
TRBV7-9	NA	TRBJ1-2	NA	CASRPREGEGYTF	TGTGCCAGCAGGCCAAGGGAGGGTGAAGGCTACACCTTC
TRBV7-9	NA	TRBJ2-2	TRBD2	CATTGGRDTGELFF	TGTGCCACTACGGGAGGCAGGGACACCGGGGAGCTGTTTTTT
TRBV18	few	TRBJ2-3	TRBD2	CASSPGLEQTDTQYF	TGTGCCAGCTCCCCGGGACTAGAACAAACAGATACGCAGTATTTT
TRBV4-2	NA	TRBJ2-6	NA	CASSQDQGGGSGANVLTF	TGTGCCAGCAGCCAAGATCAGGGGGGCGGGTCTGGGGCCAACGTCCTGACTTTC
TRBV20-1	NA	TRBJ2-3	NA	CSADTDTQYF	TGCAGTGCTGACACAGATACGCAGTATTTT
TRBV10-3	few	TRBJ2-1	NA	CAISELSGSGGEQFF	TGTGCCATCAGTGAGTTGAGTGGGTCAGGAGGTGAGCAGTTCTTC
TRBV2	NA	TRBJ2-1	NA	CASSAEGGEQFF	TGTGCCAGCAGCGCGGAGGGTGGTGAGCAGTTCTTC
TRBV12-5	few	TRBJ2-1	TRBD1	CAKEDRGYNEQFF	TGTGCCAAAGAGGACAGGGGTTACAATGAGCAGTTCTTC
TRBV10-3	NA	TRBJ2-1	NA	CAITPGPSPVRDEQFF	TGTGCCATCACCCCGGGTCCAAGTCCCGTAAGGGATGAGCAGTTCTTC
TRBV20-1	NA	TRBJ2-5	NA	CSPTQGETQYF	TGCAGTCCTACCCAGGGGGAGACCCAGTACTTC
TRBV5-1	few	TRBJ2-3	NA	CASSSSPGADTQYF	TGCGCCAGCAGCTCCAGTCCGGGGGCAGATACGCAGTATTTT
TRBV7-9	NA	TRBJ1-1	NA	CASSLGTANTEAFF	TGTGCCAGCAGCTTAGGTACGGCGAACACTGAAGCTTTCTTT
TRBV28	few	TRBJ2-6	NA	CASSFTLIDFSGANVLTF	TGTGCCAGCAGTTTCACCCTCATTGATTTCTCTGGGGCCAACGTCCTGACTTTC
TRBV5-1	few	TRBJ2-2	TRBD2	CASSLALAGTGELFF	TGCGCCAGCAGCTTGGCACTAGCGGGCACCGGGGAGCTGTTTTTT
TRBV9	few	TRBJ2-1	TRBD2	CASSFRLAGAIPEQFF	TGTGCCAGCAGCTTTAGACTAGCGGGGGCTATCCCCGAGCAGTTCTTC
TRBV28	NA	TRBJ1-2	NA	CASSQTPNYGYTF	TGTGCCAGCAGTCAGACACCTAACTATGGCTACACCTTC
TRBV15	few	TRBJ2-3	NA	CATSRDRDTQYF	TGTGCCACCAGCAGAGATAGGGATACGCAGTATTTT
TRBV30	NA	TRBJ2-7	NA	CAWSVGRGEQYF	TGTGCCTGGAGTGTTGGTAGAGGCGAGCAGTACTTC
TRBV19	NA	TRBJ1-2	NA	CASSPRGGNYGYTF	TGTGCCAGTAGTCCCAGGGGTGGAAACTATGGCTACACCTTC
TRBV30	NA	TRBJ2-3	TRBD1	CAWSVPGVGTGQYF	TGTGCCTGGAGTGTACCGGGGGTCGGGACAGGGCAGTATTTT
TRBV2	once	TRBJ2-1	TRBD2	CASSRRSGTSNEQFF	TGTGCCAGCAGCAGAAGGTCCGGGACTAGCAATGAGCAGTTCTTC
TRBV29-1	few	TRBJ2-1	NA	CSVGIGGSLYNEQFF	TGCAGCGTTGGAATAGGGGGTTCCCTCTACAATGAGCAGTTCTTC
TRBV21-1	NA	TRBJ2-7	NA	CASVSYEQYF	TGTGCCAGCGTCTCCTACGAGCAGTACTTC
TRBV2	NA	TRBJ2-7	TRBD1	CARSYRDRGGEQYF	TGTGCCCGCAGTTATCGGGACAGGGGGGGCGAGCAGTACTTC
TRBV6-5	NA	TRBJ2-5	NA	CASSYSYLSETQYF	TGTGCCAGCAGTTACTCGTACTTATCGGAGACCCAGTACTTC
TRBV5-1	few	TRBJ2-7	TRBD2	CASSLTSGRSYEQYF	TGCGCCAGCAGCTTAACTAGCGGGAGATCCTACGAGCAGTACTTC
TRBV28	few	TRBJ1-1	NA	CASTRWVGTEAFF	TGTGCCAGCACCCGGTGGGTCGGCACTGAAGCTTTCTTT
TRBV30	NA	TRBJ2-1	NA	CAWSASSYNEQFF	TGTGCCTGGAGTGCGAGCTCCTACAATGAGCAGTTCTTC
TRBV5-4	few	TRBJ2-1	NA	CASSPGLGSYNEQFF	TGTGCCAGCAGCCCGGGTCTTGGATCCTACAATGAGCAGTTCTTC